The following is a T cell receptor (beta chain) sequence with its context. Because the CDR3's place on the DNA is in doubt, the DNA is left out and the CDR3 is given as listed by TCRdb. The sample is drawn from a study of T cell changes during pregnancy in multiple sclerosis. The CDR3 is 18 amino acids long, termini counted. Germline lookup yields CDR1 MNHEY and CDR2 SMNVEV (reference sequence). This table comes from immunoSEQ multiplex PCR, and its TCRdb copy is limited to in-frame clones, with some not included. The sample shows 90,000 or so clones, 85% to 95% of them seen only once. The TCR was taken from a female donor with multiple sclerosis, enrolled in a pregnancy study. The sample in question was peripheral blood, obtained before pregnancy. This chain links TRBV27 with TRBJ2-7; TRBD2 is taken as the D call from the table, unchecked against the DNA. CDR3 amino acids: CASSSSTGLAGGLYEQYF.